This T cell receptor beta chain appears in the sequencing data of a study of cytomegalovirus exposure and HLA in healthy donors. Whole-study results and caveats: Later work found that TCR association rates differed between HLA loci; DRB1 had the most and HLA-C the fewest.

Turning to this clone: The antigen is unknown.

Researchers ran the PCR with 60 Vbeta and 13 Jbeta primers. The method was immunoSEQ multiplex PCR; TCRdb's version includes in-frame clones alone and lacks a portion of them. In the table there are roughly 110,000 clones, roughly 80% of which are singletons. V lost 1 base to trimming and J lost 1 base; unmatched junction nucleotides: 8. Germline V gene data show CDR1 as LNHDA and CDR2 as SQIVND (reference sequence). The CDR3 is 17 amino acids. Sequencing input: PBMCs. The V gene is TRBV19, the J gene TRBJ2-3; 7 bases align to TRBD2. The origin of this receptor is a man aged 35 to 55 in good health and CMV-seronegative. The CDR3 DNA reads TGTGCCAGTAGTATAGTTTTGGCGGGGGTGGGCACAGATACGCAGTATTTT. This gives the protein CASSIVLAGVGTDTQYF.